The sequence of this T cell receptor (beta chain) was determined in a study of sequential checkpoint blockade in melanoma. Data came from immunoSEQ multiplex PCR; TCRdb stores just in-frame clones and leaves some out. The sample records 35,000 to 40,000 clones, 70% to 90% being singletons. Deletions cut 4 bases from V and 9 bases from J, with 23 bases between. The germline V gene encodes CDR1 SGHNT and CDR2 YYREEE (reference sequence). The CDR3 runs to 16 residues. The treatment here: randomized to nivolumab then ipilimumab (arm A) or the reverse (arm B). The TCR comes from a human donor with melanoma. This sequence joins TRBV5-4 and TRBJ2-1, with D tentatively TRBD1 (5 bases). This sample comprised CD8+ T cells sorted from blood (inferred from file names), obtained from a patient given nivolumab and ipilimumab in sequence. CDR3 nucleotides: TGTGCCAGCAGCGCCTGGGGTGCGGCTCGGCAGGGTGAGCAGTTCTTC. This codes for CASSAWGAARQGEQFF. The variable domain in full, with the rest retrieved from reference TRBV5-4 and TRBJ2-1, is ETGVTQSPTHLIKTRGQQVTLRCSSQSGHNTVSWYQQALGQGPQFIFQYYREEENGRGNFPPRFSGLQFPNYSSELNVNALELDDSALYLCASSAWGAARQGEQFFGPGTRLTVL.